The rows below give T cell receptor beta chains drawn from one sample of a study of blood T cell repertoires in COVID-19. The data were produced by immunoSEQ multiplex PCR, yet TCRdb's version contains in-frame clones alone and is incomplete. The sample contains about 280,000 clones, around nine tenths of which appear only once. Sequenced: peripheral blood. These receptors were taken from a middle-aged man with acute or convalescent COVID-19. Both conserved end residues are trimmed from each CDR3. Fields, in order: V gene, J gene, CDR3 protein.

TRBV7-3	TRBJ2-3	ASSLTGIRADTQY
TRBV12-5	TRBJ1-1	ASERQGATEAF
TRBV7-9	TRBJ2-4	ASSSGTSGGRAKNIQY
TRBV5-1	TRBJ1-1	ASSPMSGNTEAF
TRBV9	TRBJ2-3	ASSVVAGDTDTQY
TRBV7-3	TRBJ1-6	ASSYHPRGQGSPLH
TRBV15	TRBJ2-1	ATSRRSGTGAYNEQF
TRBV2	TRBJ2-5	ASSLEIQETQY
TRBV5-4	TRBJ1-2	ASSLANGQGYGYT
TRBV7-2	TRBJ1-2	ASSEDSRGYGYT
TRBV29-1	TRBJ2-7	SVEVSRNEQY
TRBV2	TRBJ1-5	ASSGRGHQPQH
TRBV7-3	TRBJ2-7	ASSLAGFTYEQY
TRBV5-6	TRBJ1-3	ASSLAERGRGNTIY
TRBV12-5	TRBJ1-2	ASAQQGNGGYT
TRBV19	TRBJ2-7	ASRGGVSYEQY
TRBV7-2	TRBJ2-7	ASSFSSRIIGVEQY
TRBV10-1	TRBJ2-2	ASSELAGTNTGELF
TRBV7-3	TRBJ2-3	ASSFIRPNLEDDTQY
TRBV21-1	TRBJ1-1	ASSEKDRGYDAMNTEAF
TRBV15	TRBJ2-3	ATSLRLTYTDTQY
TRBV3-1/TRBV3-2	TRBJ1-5	ASSPGTPNQPQH
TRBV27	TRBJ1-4	ASSSSEKLF
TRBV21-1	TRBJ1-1	ASRQGRDTEAF
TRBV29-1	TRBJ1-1	SVEGQGGSEAF
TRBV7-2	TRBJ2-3	ASSTQITDTQY
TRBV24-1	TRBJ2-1	ATSDYRDTYNEQF
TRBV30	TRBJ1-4	AWGQGQVEEKLF
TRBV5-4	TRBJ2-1	ASSSKGNEQF
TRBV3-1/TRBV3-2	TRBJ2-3	ASRYGTGFPDTQY
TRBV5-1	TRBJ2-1	ASGAGASYNEQF
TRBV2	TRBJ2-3	ASSGQGIDTQY
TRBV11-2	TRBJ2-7	ASSSGRGPTKQY
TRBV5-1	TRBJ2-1	ASSLGLSSYNEQF
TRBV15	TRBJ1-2	ATSRDREEGSSYGYT
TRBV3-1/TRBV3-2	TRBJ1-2	ASSQESYGYT
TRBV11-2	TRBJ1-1	ASSLGPLGQLNTEAF
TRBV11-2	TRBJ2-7	ASIPGRGAYEQY
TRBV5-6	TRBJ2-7	ASSPQGSYEQY
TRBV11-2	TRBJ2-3	ASSLLGGGTDTQY
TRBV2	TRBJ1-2	ASSQTGYGYT
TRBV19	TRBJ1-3	ASSYRDSSGNTIY
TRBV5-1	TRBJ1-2	ASSLIGGDGYT
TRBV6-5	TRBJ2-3	ASSPGWDTQY